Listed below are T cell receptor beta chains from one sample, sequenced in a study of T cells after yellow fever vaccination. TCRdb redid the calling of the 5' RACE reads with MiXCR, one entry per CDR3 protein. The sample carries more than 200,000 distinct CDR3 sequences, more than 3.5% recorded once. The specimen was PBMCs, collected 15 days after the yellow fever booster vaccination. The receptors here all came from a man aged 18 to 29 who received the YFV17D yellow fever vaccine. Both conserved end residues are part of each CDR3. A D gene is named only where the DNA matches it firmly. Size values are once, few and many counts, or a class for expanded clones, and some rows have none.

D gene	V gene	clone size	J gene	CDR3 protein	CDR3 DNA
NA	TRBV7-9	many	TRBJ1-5	CASSLNREGNQPQHF	TGTGCCAGCAGCTTAAACAGGGAGGGCAATCAGCCCCAGCATTTT
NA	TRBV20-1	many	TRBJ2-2	CSARVGAGELFF	TGCAGTGCTAGAGTTGGTGCCGGGGAGCTGTTTTTT
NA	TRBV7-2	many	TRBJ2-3	CASSRWGRDTDTQYF	TGTGCCAGCAGCCGATGGGGGCGCGACACAGATACGCAGTATTTT
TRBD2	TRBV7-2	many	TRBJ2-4	CASSLGTSFDIQYF	TGTGCCAGCAGCTTAGGGACTAGCTTCGACATTCAGTACTTC
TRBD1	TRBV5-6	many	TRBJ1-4	CASTLRGTGGARDEKLFF	TGTGCCAGCACCCTACGCGGGACAGGGGGCGCGAGAGATGAAAAACTGTTTTTT
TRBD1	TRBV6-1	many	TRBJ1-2	CASTWTGGRTGYTF	TGTGCCAGCACCTGGACAGGTGGAAGGACTGGCTACACCTTC
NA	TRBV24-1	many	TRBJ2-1	CATSDLDEQFF	TGTGCCACCAGTGATTTGGATGAGCAGTTCTTC
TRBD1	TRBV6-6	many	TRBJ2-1	CASSSGQPTYNEQFF	TGTGCCAGCAGTTCGGGACAGCCGACCTACAATGAGCAGTTCTTC
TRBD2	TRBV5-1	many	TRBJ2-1	CASSLAASGGNNEQFF	TGCGCCAGCAGCTTGGCGGCTAGCGGGGGGAACAATGAGCAGTTCTTC
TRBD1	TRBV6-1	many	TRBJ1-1	CASSPGQTNTEAFF	TGTGCCAGCAGTCCGGGACAGACGAACACTGAAGCTTTCTTT
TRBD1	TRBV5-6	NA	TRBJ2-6	CASSLPGQHSGANVLTF	TGTGCCAGCAGCTTGCCGGGACAGCACTCTGGGGCCAACGTCCTGACTTTC
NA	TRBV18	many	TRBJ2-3	CASSEDTQYF	TGTGCCAGCTCAGAGGATACGCAGTATTTT
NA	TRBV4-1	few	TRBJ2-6	CASSQVAEAGANVLTF	TGCGCCAGCAGCCAAGTCGCCGAGGCTGGGGCCAACGTCCTGACTTTC
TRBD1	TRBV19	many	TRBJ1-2	CASSGGTGSVRANYGYTF	TGTGCCAGTAGTGGAGGGACAGGGTCGGTCCGAGCTAACTATGGCTACACCTTC
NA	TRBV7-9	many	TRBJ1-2	CASSSGPGYTF	TGTGCCAGCAGCTCGGGGCCCGGCTACACCTTC
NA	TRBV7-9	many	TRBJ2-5	CASTLSGGAGTQYF	TGTGCCAGCACCCTGTCCGGGGGCGCAGGGACCCAGTACTTC
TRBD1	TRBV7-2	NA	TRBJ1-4	CASSNPTGWDEKLFF	TGTGCCAGCAGCAACCCGACAGGGTGGGATGAAAAACTGTTTTTT
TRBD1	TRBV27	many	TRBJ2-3	CASSGTGGETDTQYF	TGTGCCAGCAGCGGGACAGGGGGCGAGACAGATACGCAGTATTTT
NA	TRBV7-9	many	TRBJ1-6	CASSLTGPDGSPLHF	TGTGCCAGCAGCTTAACGGGCCCGGACGGCTCACCCCTCCACTTT
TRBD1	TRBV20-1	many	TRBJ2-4	CSARDRGAKNIQYF	TGCAGTGCTAGGGACAGGGGAGCCAAAAACATTCAGTACTTC
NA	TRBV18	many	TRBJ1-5	CASSPPYSNQPQHF	TGTGCCAGCTCACCACCCTACAGCAATCAGCCCCAGCATTTT
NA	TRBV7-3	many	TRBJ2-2	CASSFNTGANTGELFF	TGTGCCAGCAGCTTCAACACGGGTGCGAACACCGGGGAGCTGTTTTTT
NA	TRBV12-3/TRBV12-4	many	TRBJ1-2	CASSTPGEYGYTF	TGTGCCAGCAGTACTCCCGGGGAGTATGGCTACACCTTC
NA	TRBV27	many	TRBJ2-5	CASSFRVQETQYF	TGTGCCAGCAGTTTCAGGGTCCAAGAGACCCAGTACTTC
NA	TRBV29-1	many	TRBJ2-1	CSVDSFPYNEQFF	TGCAGCGTTGATTCATTTCCCTACAATGAGCAGTTCTTC
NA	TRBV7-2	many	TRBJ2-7	CASSPRWGGAPYEQYF	TGTGCCAGCAGCCCGCGTTGGGGCGGGGCCCCCTACGAGCAGTACTTC
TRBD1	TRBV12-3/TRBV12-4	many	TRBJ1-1	CASSLGQGWDTEAFF	TGTGCCAGCAGTTTGGGACAGGGGTGGGACACTGAAGCTTTCTTT
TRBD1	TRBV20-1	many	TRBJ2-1	CSASRQGVGNEQFF	TGCAGTGCTAGTCGACAGGGGGTCGGCAATGAGCAGTTCTTC
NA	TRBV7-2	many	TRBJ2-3	CASSPWRGGSTDTQYF	TGTGCCAGCAGCCCTTGGAGGGGCGGCAGCACAGATACGCAGTATTTT
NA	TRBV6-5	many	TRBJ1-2	CASSYSSGGRRGYTF	TGTGCCAGCAGTTACTCATCGGGGGGGCGACGTGGCTACACCTTC
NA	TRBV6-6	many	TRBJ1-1	CASSYGNRGRENTEAFF	TGTGCCAGCAGTTACGGAAATCGGGGCAGGGAGAACACTGAAGCTTTCTTT
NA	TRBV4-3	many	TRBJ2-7	CASSQSIGEPPSYEQYF	TGCGCCAGCAGCCAAAGTATAGGAGAACCCCCCTCCTACGAGCAGTACTTC
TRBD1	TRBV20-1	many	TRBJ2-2	CSATEGAKTGELFF	TGCAGCGCCACCGAGGGGGCGAAAACCGGGGAGCTGTTTTTT
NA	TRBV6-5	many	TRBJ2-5	CASSYSAVDVYQETQYF	TGTGCCAGCAGTTACTCCGCAGTGGACGTGTACCAAGAGACCCAGTACTTC
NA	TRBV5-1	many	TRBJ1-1	CASSLDARKPNTEAFF	TGCGCCAGCAGCTTGGATGCCAGAAAACCGAACACTGAAGCTTTCTTT
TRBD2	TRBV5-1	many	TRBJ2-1	CASSLGLAGRDNEQFF	TGCGCCAGCAGCCTGGGACTAGCGGGACGGGACAATGAGCAGTTCTTC
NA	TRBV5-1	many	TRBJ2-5	CASSAGPGETQYF	TGCGCCAGCAGCGCAGGCCCGGGAGAGACCCAGTACTTC
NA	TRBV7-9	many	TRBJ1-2	CASSLQGFEYGYTF	TGTGCCAGCAGCTTACAGGGGTTTGAATATGGCTACACCTTC
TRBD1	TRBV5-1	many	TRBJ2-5	CASSLGQGGIARYQETQYF	TGCGCCAGCAGCCTCGGACAGGGCGGGATAGCCCGATACCAAGAGACCCAGTACTTC
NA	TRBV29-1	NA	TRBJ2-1	CSVEVSRGEQFF	TGCAGCGTTGAAGTTAGTCGTGGTGAGCAGTTCTTC
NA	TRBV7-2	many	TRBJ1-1	CASSLRYMNTEAFF	TGTGCCAGCAGCTTAAGGTACATGAACACTGAAGCTTTCTTT
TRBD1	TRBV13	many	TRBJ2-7	CASSLSTGLHEQYF	TGTGCCAGCAGCCTTTCGACAGGGCTCCACGAGCAGTACTTC
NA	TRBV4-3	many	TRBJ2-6	CASSQQGSGANVLTF	TGCGCCAGCAGCCAACAGGGCTCTGGGGCCAACGTCCTGACTTTC
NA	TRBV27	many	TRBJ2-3	CASSLRGATDTQYF	TGTGCCAGCAGTTTAAGGGGAGCCACAGATACGCAGTATTTT
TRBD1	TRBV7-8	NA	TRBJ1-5	CASSPGTGPLPQHF	TGTGCCAGCAGCCCCGGGACAGGGCCTCTGCCCCAGCATTTT
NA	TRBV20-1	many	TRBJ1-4	CSASAATNEKLFF	TGCAGTGCTAGCGCTGCAACTAATGAAAAACTGTTTTTT
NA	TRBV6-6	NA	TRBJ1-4	CASRQATNEKLFF	TGTGCCAGCCGCCAGGCAACTAATGAAAAACTGTTTTTT
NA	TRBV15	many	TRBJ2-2	CATSRDLGETGELFF	TGTGCCACCAGCAGAGATCTTGGGGAAACCGGGGAGCTGTTTTTT
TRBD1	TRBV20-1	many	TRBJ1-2	CSARLDREYGYTF	TGCAGTGCCCGGCTGGACAGGGAATATGGCTACACCTTC
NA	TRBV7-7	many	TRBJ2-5	CASSNPSRNPVVQYF	TGTGCTAGCAGTAACCCCTCCCGGAACCCGGTCGTCCAGTACTTC
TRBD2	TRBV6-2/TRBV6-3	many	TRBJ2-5	CASSSTPSGATQYF	TGTGCCAGCAGTTCTACCCCTAGCGGGGCCACCCAGTACTTC
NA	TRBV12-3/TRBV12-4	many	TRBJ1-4	CASSLGPGEREKLFF	TGTGCCAGCAGTTTAGGTCCAGGGGAGAGGGAAAAACTGTTTTTT
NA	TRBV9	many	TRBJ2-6	CASSPRLDSPSGANVLTF	TGTGCCAGCAGCCCGCGCCTAGACAGTCCCTCTGGGGCCAACGTCCTGACTTTC